Presented here are 29 T cell receptor beta chains from one specimen sequenced in a study of blood T cells in healthy people across ages (dated by TCRdb to the mid-2010s). The library was prepared using 5' RACE. This sample was sequenced with an Illumina HiSeq 2500. A second roughly 6 to 11 cycle PCR used a sample-barcoded 5' primer and a J-beta primer mix. In TCRdb, the public reads were trimmed at Q25 with fastp and aligned with MiXCR, with productive beta chains retained. Entries are consolidated by CDR3 protein sequence, retaining the most common genes and DNA. In this sample the table shows about 1,400,000 distinct CDR3 sequences, 59% of which occur a single time. About 6.3% of the sample is held by the ten biggest clonotypes. Sequencing was performed on blood. The receptors derive from a young man in good health.

This clonotype was recorded a few times. CDR3 region: CASSPEGQTKETQYF. The DNA for the CDR3 is TGTGCCAGCTCTCCAGAGGGACAGACCAAAGAGACCCAGTACTTC. The rearrangement joins TRBV18 to TRBJ2-4; 7 nucleotides agree with TRBD1. The closer fit of TRBJ2-5 to the DNA end suggests the J call may be wrong. Germline assignment: CDR1 KGHSH and CDR2 LQKENI. The CDR3 is 15 amino acids.

For this clonotype: One junction end disagrees with the germline gene, perhaps due to a read error. The V gene is TRBV15, the J gene TRBJ2-5; TRBD2 matches at 9 bases. Per the germline V gene, CDR1 is LNHNV and CDR2 is YYDKDF (reference sequence). This CDR3 comprises 16 residues. In DNA, the CDR3 is TGTGCCTCCAGCAGAGGGGGGACTAGCATTCGAGAGACCCAGTACTTC. This encodes CASSRGGTSIRETQYF.

This chain connects TRBV6-5 to TRBJ2-4; no clear D. CDR3 length: 15 residues. CDR1 and CDR2 from the germline V gene are MNHEY and SVGAGI. The germline V and J ends were trimmed by 5 bases and 0 bases, with 11 bases remaining between them. The chain's CDR3 is CASSPNPGAKNIQYF. Here the CDR3 DNA reads TGTGCCAGCAGTCCCAATCCGGGAGCCAAAAACATTCAGTACTTC.

The V call is TRBV7-2, the J call TRBJ2-7; D might be TRBD1 (6 bases). The germline gives CDR1 SGHTA, CDR2 FQGNSA. Trimming removed 4 bases at V and 2 bases at J, with 18 bases between. CDR3 length: 16 residues. The CDR3 reads CASSYQGPLLTYEQYF. CDR3 DNA sequence: TGTGCCAGCAGCTACCAGGGGCCCCTTTTGACCTACGAGCAGTACTTC.

This clonotype was found once. The rearrangement joins TRBV9 to TRBJ2-1; D not certain. CDR1 and CDR2 from the germline V gene are SGDLS and YYNGEE. Trimming stripped 4 bases from V and 3 bases from J, with 14 bases between. The CDR3 consists of 15 residues. DNA of the CDR3: TGTGCCAGCAGCCCCCGTGGGTATTACTACAATGAGCAGTTCTTC. It codes for CASSPRGYYYNEQFF.

This clonotype was recorded only once. This chain connects TRBV11-2 to TRBJ1-1; D not resolved. Trimming pared 3 bases from V and 7 bases from J, leaving 12 bases between. Germline assignment: CDR1 SGHAT and CDR2 FQNNGV. The CDR3 loop spans 13 amino acids. CDR3 sequence (DNA): TGTGCCAGCAGCTTGGGGAGCAACTATGAAGCTTTCTTT. Protein sequence: CASSLGSNYEAFF.

This clonotype was counted at least ten times. This chain connects TRBV6-5 to TRBJ2-7; D may be TRBD1 (5 bases). The CDR3 has 12 residues. Trimming stripped 2 bases from V and 6 bases from J, with 8 bases between. Looked up from germline, CDR1 is MNHEY and CDR2 is SVGAGI. The CDR3 DNA follows: TGTGCCAGCAGTTACAGGGGAAGCGAGCAGTACTTC. Its protein product is CASSYRGSEQYF.

The genes are TRBV5-1 and TRBJ2-1, with TRBD2 identical over 13 bases. Looked up from germline, CDR1 is SGHRS and CDR2 is YFSETQ. V dropped 3 bases and J dropped 3; count of bases not matched to a gene: 6. CDR3 size: 17 residues. The CDR3 nucleotides are TGCGCCAGCAGCTCTGGACTAGCGGGGGCAAACTACAATGAGCAGTTCTTC. This encodes CASSSGLAGANYNEQFF.

The V call is TRBV5-1, the J call TRBJ1-5, with D possibly TRBD1 on 6 matching bases. The CDR3 is 14 amino acids. Per germline, CDR1 SGHRS and CDR2 YFSETQ. V was clipped by 6 bases and J by 4 bases, with 14 bases between them. CDR3 nucleotides: TGCGCCAGCAAAGCGGAACAGGGAAATCAGCCCCAGCATTTT. Translating gives CASKAEQGNQPQHF.

The gene calls are TRBV27 and TRBJ1-5; the match to TRBD1 covers 9 bases. CDR3 size: 13 residues. Trimming removed 4 bases from V and 6 bases from J; junction bases left unmatched: 1. CDR1 is MNHEY, CDR2 SMNVEV, per germline (reference sequence). The CDR3 coding sequence is TGTGCCAGCAGTTGGGACAGGGCTCAGCCCCAGCATTTT. The encoded protein is CASSWDRAQPQHF.

This clonotype came up a few times. This chain links TRBV5-1 with TRBJ2-6; D is perhaps TRBD2 (5 bases). CDR1 SGHRS and CDR2 YFSETQ come from the germline V gene. V dropped 2 bases and J dropped 1 base, with 16 bases sitting between them. The CDR3 loop spans 18 amino acids. In DNA, the CDR3 is TGCGCCAGCAGCTTTGGTGCGGGTCTGGTGTCTGGGGCCAACGTCCTGACTTTC. This gives the protein CASSFGAGLVSGANVLTF. The variable domain in full, completed from reference TRBV5-1 and TRBJ2-6, reads KAGVTQTPRYLIKTRGQQVTLSCSPISGHRSVSWYQQTPGQGLQFLFEYFSETQRNKGNFPGRFSGRQFSNSRSEMNVSTLELGDSALYLCASSFGAGLVSGANVLTFGAGSRLTVL.

This chain links TRBV28 with TRBJ2-7; 8 bases are shared with TRBD2. The CDR3 length is 15 residues. V was clipped by 3 bases and J by 5 bases; unmatched bases: 9. Germline V gives CDR1 MDHEN, CDR2 SYDVKM. CDR3 sequence (DNA): TGTGCCAGCAGTTTGGTGAGCGGGGGTTATCACGAGCAGTACTTC. Protein: CASSLVSGGYHEQYF.

The table lists this clonotype with a count of one. V and J are TRBV12-3 or TRBV12-4 and TRBJ2-3; D call uncertain. V was shortened by 5 bases and J by 0 bases, with 18 bases between the two germline ends. The length of the CDR3 is 17 residues. The CDR3 DNA reads as TGTGCCAGCAGTCCCGAACCGGGTGGAACTAGCACAGATACGCAGTATTTT. Protein sequence: CASSPEPGGTSTDTQYF.

This clonotype was observed at least ten times. This rearrangement joins TRBV6-4 to TRBJ2-6, with TRBD1 identical over 9 bases. V dropped 3 bases and J dropped 0; count of bases not matched to a gene: 9. Germline-derived CDR1 and CDR2 are MRHNA and SNTAGT. This CDR3 is 19 amino acids long. As DNA, the CDR3 is TGTGCCAGCAGTGATGATAAGGGACAGGGCGGCTCTGGGGCCAACGTCCTGACTTTC. It translates to CASSDDKGQGGSGANVLTF.

The chain carries TRBV7-9 and TRBJ2-7; 8 bases line up with TRBD2. CDR3 size: 17 residues. With 3 bases clipped from V and 4 bases from J, the junction kept 14 bases outside the gene matches. CDR1 SEHNR and CDR2 FQNEAQ come from the germline V gene (reference sequence). Here the CDR3 DNA reads TGTGCCAGCAGCTTGATCGAGGAAGCGGGAGTAAAATACGAGCAGTACTTC. This translates into CASSLIEEAGVKYEQYF.

CDR3: CASSLHEGLAQETQYF. The CDR3 DNA is TGTGCCAGCAGCCTCCATGAGGGACTAGCCCAAGAGACCCAGTACTTC. This chain links TRBV7-2 with TRBJ2-5; TRBD2 matches at 9 bases. The CDR3 loop spans 16 amino acids. The germline gives CDR1 SGHTA, CDR2 FQGNSA. Trimming at V came to 5 bases and at J to 1 base, leaving 8 bases not matched to a gene. Full variable domain (missing parts from reference TRBV7-2 and TRBJ2-5): GAGVSQSPSNKVTEKGKDVELRCDPISGHTALYWYRQSLGQGLEFLIYFQGNSAPDKSGLPSDRFSAERTGGSVSTLTIQRTQQEDSAVYLCASSLHEGLAQETQYFGPGTRLLVL.

The chain links TRBV20-1 to TRBJ2-7; possible D gene TRBD2, 6 bases. The CDR3 totals 13 residues. Trimming took 3 bases from V and 2 from J, leaving 11 bases between them. CDR1 and CDR2 (germline): DFQATT, SNEGSKA (reference sequence). The CDR3 sequence is CSARASATYEQYF. For the CDR3, the DNA is TGCAGTGCTAGGGCTAGCGCCACCTACGAGCAGTACTTC.

This chain uses TRBV2 with TRBJ2-5; possible D gene TRBD2, 6 bases. V was shortened by 11 bases and J by 4 bases, with 17 bases between the two germline ends. Germline assignment: CDR1 SNHLY and CDR2 FYNNEI. This CDR3 spans 13 amino acids. CDR3 sequence (DNA): TGTGCCGAAGGGCGGGACCTCTTAGAGACCCAGTACTTC. Protein sequence: CAEGRDLLETQYF. Full variable domain (missing parts from reference TRBV2 and TRBJ2-5): EPEVTQTPSHQVTQMGQEVILRCVPISNHLYFYWYRQILGQKVEFLVSFYNNEISEKSEIFDDQFSVERPDGSNFTLKIRSTKLEDSAMYFCAEGRDLLETQYFGPGTRLLVL.

The chain has TRBV18 and TRBJ1-1; no reliable D call. CDR3 length: 14 residues. Trimming pared 2 bases from V and 2 bases from J, leaving 9 bases between. Germline V gives CDR1 KGHSH, CDR2 LQKENI. The CDR3 loop reads CASSPNTVNTEAFF. The DNA for the CDR3 is TGTGCCAGCTCACCAAACACAGTCAACACTGAAGCTTTCTTT.

The chain joins TRBV6-1 to TRBJ2-3; no clear D gene. This CDR3 has 15 amino acids. The germline V gene encodes CDR1 MNHNS and CDR2 SASEGT. Deletions cut 0 bases from V and 1 base from J, with 8 bases between. The CDR3 nucleotides are TGTGCCAGCAGTGAAGCTTGGCTGGGCACAGATACGCAGTATTTT. Translation: CASSEAWLGTDTQYF.

The rearrangement joins TRBV6-5 to TRBJ2-1; D is unresolved. The germline V and J ends were trimmed by 6 bases and 10 bases, with 10 bases remaining between them. The CDR3 length is 11 residues. The germline V gene encodes CDR1 MNHEY and CDR2 SVGAGI. The CDR3 sequence: CASRQKKEQFF. The CDR3 DNA follows: TGTGCCAGCAGGCAGAAAAAAGAGCAGTTCTTC.

This clonotype has only a few counts. The chain links TRBV20-1 to TRBJ2-3; TRBD2 matches at 7 bases. After removal of 0 bases from V and 2 bases from J, the junction contained 5 bases not matched to a gene. This CDR3 region has 15 residues. CDR1 is DFQATT, CDR2 SNEGSKA, per germline (reference sequence). The CDR3 DNA is TGCAGTGCTAGAGATCGGGGGGACCACACAGATACGCAGTATTTT. Translation: CSARDRGDHTDTQYF.

This clonotype has just one count. One end of the junction varies from germline; a read error may be responsible. V usage is TRBV20-1 and J usage is TRBJ1-2; TRBD1 might be the D (5 bases). Germline-derived CDR1 and CDR2 are DFQATT and SNEGSKA (reference sequence). This CDR3 comprises 13 residues. This chain's CDR3 is CSTRVGGNYGYTF. The CDR3 DNA reads as TGCAGTACTAGAGTCGGGGGAAACTATGGCTACACCTTC.

This clonotype occurred a few times. The V call is TRBV7-2, the J call TRBJ2-3; 8 bases agree with TRBD2. Germline assignment: CDR1 SGHTA and CDR2 FQGNSA. The CDR3 length is 14 residues. Losses at the gene ends were 8 bases for V and 4 bases for J; bases not matched to a gene: 8. The CDR3 nucleotides read TGTGCCAGCGGTGGGACTAGGGCGTCAGATACGCAGTATTTT. It translates to CASGGTRASDTQYF.

The J gene is TRBJ2-5, the V gene TRBV12-3 or TRBV12-4; TRBD2 agrees at 7 bases. Trimming removed 6 bases from V and 1 base from J; junction bases left unmatched: 8. CDR3 length: 15 amino acids. CDR3 sequence reads: CASSQLTSPQETQYF. The DNA of the CDR3 is TGTGCCAGCAGCCAACTGACTAGCCCCCAAGAGACCCAGTACTTC.

V is TRBV2 and J is TRBJ1-4; TRBD1 might be the D (5 bases). The CDR3 totals 15 residues. Per the germline V gene, CDR1 is SNHLY and CDR2 is FYNNEI. V gave up 2 bases and J gave up 8 bases, with 15 bases separating them. The CDR3, as DNA: TGTGCCAGCAGTGAAATTCGGGCAGGGAAGGAAAAACTGTTTTTT. It encodes CASSEIRAGKEKLFF.

The chain has TRBV4-1 and TRBJ1-1; D not resolved. CDR1 is MGHRA and CDR2 is YSYEKL in the germline V gene. The CDR3 has 16 amino acids. V was shortened by 3 bases and J by 3 bases, with 17 bases between the two germline ends. The CDR3 reads CASSQARVRADTEAFF. Here the CDR3 DNA reads TGCGCCAGCAGCCAGGCCCGGGTGAGGGCGGACACTGAAGCTTTCTTT.

This chain links TRBV20-1 with TRBJ2-1; TRBD1 matches at 7 bases. The CDR3 is 12 residues long. Losses at the gene ends were 3 bases for V and 7 bases for J; bases not matched to a gene: 3. The germline gives CDR1 DFQATT, CDR2 SNEGSKA (reference sequence). CDR3 coding DNA: TGCAGTGCTAGGACAGGGTGGAATGAGCAGTTCTTC. Translation gives CSARTGWNEQFF.

This chain links TRBV20-1 with TRBJ2-7, with a tentative D call TRBD2 (5 bases). The germline gives CDR1 DFQATT, CDR2 SNEGSKA (reference sequence). The CDR3 covers 15 residues. The germline V and J ends were trimmed by 0 bases and 2 bases, with 14 bases remaining between them. This CDR3 is CSARDWASRTYEQYF. CDR3 sequence (DNA): TGCAGTGCTAGAGATTGGGCTAGCCGGACCTACGAGCAGTACTTC.